The 15 T cell receptor beta chains presented below share a single source sample, sequenced in a study of graft-versus-host responses after intestinal transplantation. The repertoire was sequenced with immunoSEQ multiplex PCR; TCRdb's copy has only in-frame clones and lacks some. The sample lists about 120,000 clones, about nine tenths occurring once. Antigens for these TCRs are unknown. The specimen comprised unstimulated CD4+ T cells sorted from spleen or lymph node cells, sampled before intestinal transplant. The receptor source for this set is a human donor who received an intestinal transplant.

The V call is TRBV9, the J call TRBJ2-2; TRBD1 aligns across 9 bases. Germline V gene data show CDR1 as SGDLS and CDR2 as YYNGEE. Losses at the gene ends were 5 bases for V and 4 bases for J; bases not matched to a gene: 12. This CDR3 is 17 amino acids long. The CDR3 region has the DNA TGTGCCAGCAGTGTTTCGGGACAGGGTATACTCACCGGGGAGCTGTTTTTT. Its protein is CASSVSGQGILTGELFF.

The V and J genes are TRBV13 and TRBJ2-3; TRBD2 aligns across 13 bases. V trimming: 3 bases; J trimming: 1 base; junction bases outside the gene matches: 13. The CDR3 spans 20 residues. The germline V gene encodes CDR1 PRHDT and CDR2 FYEKMQ (reference sequence). In DNA, the CDR3 is TGTGCCAGCAGCTTGGCCTCTACTAGCGGGAGGGCCCTGGGCACAGATACGCAGTATTTT. Translated: CASSLASTSGRALGTDTQYF.

The chain combines TRBV19 with TRBJ1-5, with D perhaps matching TRBD1 (5 bases). CDR3 length equals 19 residues. With 7 bases removed from V and 2 bases from J, the gap between germline ends came to 27 bases. Germline loops: CDR1 LNHDA, CDR2 SQIVND (reference sequence). The CDR3 sequence: CASKRDSRIGGMGNQPQHF. The CDR3 DNA reads TGTGCCAGTAAGAGGGACTCTAGGATCGGGGGTATGGGCAATCAGCCCCAGCATTTT.

The rearrangement uses TRBV11-3 and TRBJ1-3, with D perhaps TRBD1 (5 bases). The CDR3 loop spans 15 amino acids. Germline lookup yields CDR1 SGHNT and CDR2 YENEEA. Trimming cost V 2 bases and J 6 bases, with 14 bases left between them. The CDR3 is CASSLRGESENTIYF. The CDR3 nucleotides read TGTGCCAGCAGCTTACGGGGGGAATCGGAAAACACCATATATTTT.

In its sample, this clone was seen once. V usage is TRBV5-6 and J usage is TRBJ2-5, with a possible D match to TRBD1 (5 bases). Trimming took 5 bases from V and 5 from J, leaving 16 bases between them. Germline CDR1 is SGHDT and CDR2 is YYEEEE. The CDR3 totals 14 residues. For the CDR3, the DNA is TGTGCCAGCAGTAACTGGGGCCTACAGGAGACCCAGTACTTC. This encodes CASSNWGLQETQYF.

The chain is built from TRBV28 and TRBJ1-2, with a possible D match to TRBD1 (6 bases). Trimming removed 3 bases at V and 5 bases at J, with 13 bases between. Germline CDR1 and CDR2: MDHEN and SYDVKM. The CDR3 spans 14 residues. In DNA, the CDR3 is TGTGCCAGCAGTTTGGAGACAGGCCAATATGGCTACACCTTC. It codes for CASSLETGQYGYTF.

The rearrangement joins TRBV2 to TRBJ2-4; a weak D match, TRBD1 (5 bases). Germline CDR1 is SNHLY and CDR2 is FYNNEI. CDR3 size: 13 residues. The V and J ends lost 6 bases and 0 bases respectively, with 6 bases between them. Here the CDR3 reads CASSREAKNIQYF. Here the CDR3 DNA reads TGTGCCAGCAGCAGGGAAGCCAAAAACATTCAGTACTTC.

The chain has TRBV6-5 and TRBJ1-2; 8 bases are shared with TRBD1. Germline loops: CDR1 MNHEY, CDR2 SVGAGI. The V gene end was trimmed by 1 base and the J gene end by 3 bases; junction bases not matched to a gene: 4. This CDR3 has 15 amino acids. CDR3 nucleotides: TGTGCCAGCAGTTACTGGACAGGGACCCACTATGGCTACACCTTC. It translates to CASSYWTGTHYGYTF.

This clone has a single count. The rearrangement uses TRBV5-4 and TRBJ2-3; 8 bases match TRBD2. Germline loops: CDR1 SGHNT, CDR2 YYREEE (reference sequence). Unmatched junction bases numbered 8, after V lost 0 bases and J lost 2 bases. The CDR3 has 17 amino acids. The CDR3 nucleotides read TGTGCCAGCAGCTTGGTGTGGTTAGCGGGGACCACAGATACGCAGTATTTT. It codes for CASSLVWLAGTTDTQYF.

V gene TRBV25-1 combines with J gene TRBJ1-6; TRBD1 matches at 8 bases. V lost 6 bases, J lost 5 bases, and 6 bases stayed unmatched. Germline V CDR1 and CDR2: MGHDK, SYGVNS. The CDR3 covers 15 residues. This CDR3 reads CASSSPGQDNSPLHF. For the CDR3, the DNA is TGTGCCAGCAGCTCACCGGGACAGGATAATTCACCCCTCCACTTT.

The chain links TRBV19 to TRBJ2-1, with TRBD2 as a possible D gene (5 bases). Germline CDR1 LNHDA, CDR2 SQIVND (reference sequence). Trimming took off 2 bases at V and 4 bases at J, with 15 bases between the two ends. The CDR3 has 16 residues. This CDR3 is CASSILASRFYNEQFF. The CDR3 DNA sequence: TGTGCCAGTAGTATACTGGCTAGCAGGTTTTACAATGAGCAGTTCTTC.

The chain employs TRBV28 and TRBJ2-5; 9 bases line up with TRBD1. The CDR3 totals 17 residues. CDR1 and CDR2 (germline): MDHEN, SYDVKM. V dropped 6 bases and J dropped 1; count of bases not matched to a gene: 12. In DNA, the CDR3 is TGTGCCAGCAGCGGGACAGGGAAGAGGGCCTTCCAAGAGACCCAGTACTTC. Protein: CASSGTGKRAFQETQYF.

This chain links TRBV10-3 with TRBJ2-5; TRBD1 agrees at 7 bases. The J call may be in error: the DNA end matches TRBJ2-7 better. Germline V gives CDR1 ENHRY, CDR2 SYGVKD. The CDR3 loop spans 13 amino acids. The CDR3 reads CATAAGQAYEQYF. The CDR3 nucleotides are TGTGCCACCGCTGCCGGACAGGCCTACGAGCAGTACTTC.

The gene calls are TRBV6-1 and TRBJ2-7; 8 bases match TRBD2. The CDR3 has 15 amino acids. V lost 5 bases to trimming and J lost 5 bases; unmatched junction nucleotides: 11. From germline, CDR1 is MNHNS and CDR2 SASEGT. CDR3 in DNA: TGTGCCAGCAGTATATATCACACGGGGGGGAACGAGCAGTACTTC. This translates into CASSIYHTGGNEQYF.

This clone was detected once. V gene TRBV7-9 combines with J gene TRBJ1-1; D is uncertain. CDR1 and CDR2 (germline): SEHNR, FQNEAQ (reference sequence). This CDR3 has 16 amino acids. V lost 5 bases to trimming and J lost 1 base, with 17 bases between them. In DNA form, the CDR3 reads TGTGCCAGCAGCCCAGTAAGTAGGCGGGAGAACACTGAAGCTTTCTTT. Translation gives CASSPVSRRENTEAFF.